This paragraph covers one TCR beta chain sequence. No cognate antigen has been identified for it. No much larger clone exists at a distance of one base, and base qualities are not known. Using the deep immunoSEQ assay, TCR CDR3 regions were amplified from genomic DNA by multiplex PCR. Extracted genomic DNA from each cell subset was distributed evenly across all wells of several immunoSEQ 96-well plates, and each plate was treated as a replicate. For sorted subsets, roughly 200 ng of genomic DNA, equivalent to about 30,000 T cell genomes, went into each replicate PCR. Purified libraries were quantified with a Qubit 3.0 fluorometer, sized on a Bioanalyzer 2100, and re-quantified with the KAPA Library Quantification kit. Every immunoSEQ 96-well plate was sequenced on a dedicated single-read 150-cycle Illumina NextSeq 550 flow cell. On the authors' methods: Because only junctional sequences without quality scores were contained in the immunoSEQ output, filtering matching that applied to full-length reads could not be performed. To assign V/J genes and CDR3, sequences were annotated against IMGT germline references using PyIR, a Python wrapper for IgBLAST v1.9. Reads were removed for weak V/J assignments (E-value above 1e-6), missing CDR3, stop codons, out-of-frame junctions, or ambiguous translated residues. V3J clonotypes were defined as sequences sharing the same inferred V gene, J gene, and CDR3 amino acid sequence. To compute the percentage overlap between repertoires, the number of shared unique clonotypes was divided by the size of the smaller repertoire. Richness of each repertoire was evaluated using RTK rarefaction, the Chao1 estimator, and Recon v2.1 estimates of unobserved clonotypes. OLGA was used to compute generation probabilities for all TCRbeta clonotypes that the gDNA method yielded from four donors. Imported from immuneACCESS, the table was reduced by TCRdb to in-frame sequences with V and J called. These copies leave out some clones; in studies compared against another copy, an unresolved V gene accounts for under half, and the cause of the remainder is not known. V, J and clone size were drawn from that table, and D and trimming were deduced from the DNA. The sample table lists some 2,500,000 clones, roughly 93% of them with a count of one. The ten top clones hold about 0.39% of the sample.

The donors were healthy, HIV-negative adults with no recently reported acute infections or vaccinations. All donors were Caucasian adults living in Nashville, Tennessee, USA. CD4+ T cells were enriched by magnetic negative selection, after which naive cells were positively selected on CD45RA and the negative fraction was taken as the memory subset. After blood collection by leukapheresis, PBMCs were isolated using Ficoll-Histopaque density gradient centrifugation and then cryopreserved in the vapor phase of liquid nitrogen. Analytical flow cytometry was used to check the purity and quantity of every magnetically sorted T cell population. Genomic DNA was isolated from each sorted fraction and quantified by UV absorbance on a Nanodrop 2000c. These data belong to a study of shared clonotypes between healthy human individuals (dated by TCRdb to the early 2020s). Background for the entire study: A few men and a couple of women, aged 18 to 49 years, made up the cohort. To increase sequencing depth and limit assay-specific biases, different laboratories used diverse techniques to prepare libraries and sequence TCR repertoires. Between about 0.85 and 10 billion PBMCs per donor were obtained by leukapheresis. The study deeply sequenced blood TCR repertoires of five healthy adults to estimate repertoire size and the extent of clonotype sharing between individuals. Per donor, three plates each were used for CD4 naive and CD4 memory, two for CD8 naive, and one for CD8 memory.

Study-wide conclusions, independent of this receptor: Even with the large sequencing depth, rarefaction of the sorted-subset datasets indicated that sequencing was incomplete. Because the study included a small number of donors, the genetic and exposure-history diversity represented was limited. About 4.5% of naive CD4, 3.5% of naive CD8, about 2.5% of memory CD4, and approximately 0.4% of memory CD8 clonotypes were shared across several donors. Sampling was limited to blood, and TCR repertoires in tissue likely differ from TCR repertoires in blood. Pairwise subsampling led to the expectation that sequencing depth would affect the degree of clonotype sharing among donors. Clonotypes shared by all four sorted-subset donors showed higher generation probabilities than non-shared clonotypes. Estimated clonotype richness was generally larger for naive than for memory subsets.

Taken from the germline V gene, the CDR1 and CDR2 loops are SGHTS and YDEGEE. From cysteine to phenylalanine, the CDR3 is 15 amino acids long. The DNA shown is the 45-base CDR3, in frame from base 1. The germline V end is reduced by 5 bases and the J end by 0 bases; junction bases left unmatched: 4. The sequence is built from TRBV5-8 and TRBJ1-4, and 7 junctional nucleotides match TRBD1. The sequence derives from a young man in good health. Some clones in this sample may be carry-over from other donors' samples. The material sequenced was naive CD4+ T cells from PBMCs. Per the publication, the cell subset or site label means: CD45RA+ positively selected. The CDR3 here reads CASRRDRPTNEKLFF. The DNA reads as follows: TGTGCCAGCAGACGGGACAGACCAACTAATGAAAAACTGTTTTTT. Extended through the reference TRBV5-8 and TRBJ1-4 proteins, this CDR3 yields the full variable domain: EAGVTQSPTHLIKTRGQQATLRCSPISGHTSVYWYQQALGLGLQFLLWYDEGEERNRGNFPPRFSGRQFPNYSSELNVNALELEDSALYLCASRRDRPTNEKLFFGSGTQLSVL.